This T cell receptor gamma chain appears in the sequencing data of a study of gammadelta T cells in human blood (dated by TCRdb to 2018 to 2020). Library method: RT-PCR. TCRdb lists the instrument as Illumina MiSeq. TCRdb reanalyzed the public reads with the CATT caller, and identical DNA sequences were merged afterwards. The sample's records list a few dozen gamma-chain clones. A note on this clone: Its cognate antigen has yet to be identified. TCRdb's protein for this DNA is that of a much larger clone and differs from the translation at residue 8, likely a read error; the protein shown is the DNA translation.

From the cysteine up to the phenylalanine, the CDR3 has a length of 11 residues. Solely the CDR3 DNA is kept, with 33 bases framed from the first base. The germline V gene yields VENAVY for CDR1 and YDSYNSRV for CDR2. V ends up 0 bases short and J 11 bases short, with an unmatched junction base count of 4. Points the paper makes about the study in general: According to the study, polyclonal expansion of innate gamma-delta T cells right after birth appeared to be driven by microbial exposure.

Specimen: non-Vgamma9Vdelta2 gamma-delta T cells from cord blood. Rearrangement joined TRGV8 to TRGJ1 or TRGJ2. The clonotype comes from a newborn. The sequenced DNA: TGTGCCACCTGGGATAGGGATGAGAAACTCTTT. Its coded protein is CATWDRDEKLF.